The clone carrying this TCR beta chain was observed a single time. The antigen is not known. Treatment described: 15 to 20 received Ad26.COV2.S at low or high dose, single or two shots; about 5 received placebo; per-sample allocation not given. The study sampled participants on day 63 after the first vaccine or placebo injection. These data come from a study of Ad26.COV2.S vaccination and SARS-CoV-2 variants. Across the whole study: The authors gave Ad26.COV2.S intramuscularly, either once or twice 56 days apart.

Overall study results and limits: Post-vaccination breadth of spike-specific CD8+ and CD4+ T cell responses was reportedly substantial.

The CDR3 loop spans 15 amino acids. CDR1 is MNHEY and CDR2 is SMNVEV in the germline V gene (reference sequence). V gave up 5 bases and J gave up 4 bases, with 17 bases separating them. Here immunoSEQ multiplex PCR was the method, and the copy in TCRdb shows in-frame clones only, minus some. The sample lists 440,000 or so clones, roughly nine tenths occurring once. The receptor was derived from a person aged 18-65 years who received the Ad26.COV2.S COVID-19 vaccine or a placebo. The chain uses TRBV27 and TRBJ1-2; D perhaps matches TRBD1 (6 bases). The starting material was peripheral blood, obtained in a trial of Ad26.COV2.S vaccine versus placebo. The CDR3 loop reads CASSPGGGLGYGYTF. CDR3 nucleotide sequence: TGTGCCAGCAGTCCCGGTGGGGGCCTAGGCTATGGCTACACCTTC.